Shown below are 12 T cell receptor beta chains from a single sample sequenced in a study of blood T cell repertoires in COVID-19. Libraries were prepared by immunoSEQ multiplex PCR; TCRdb keeps only in-frame clonotypes and omits some of them. The repertoire holds about 290,000 clones, with 85% as singletons. Source material: peripheral blood. The receptors shown here come from a woman between 50 and 59 years old with active or convalescent COVID-19.

The V and J genes are TRBV5-1 and TRBJ2-2; 8 bases match TRBD1. J lost 8 bases, V lost 4 bases, and 4 bases had no gene match. The CDR3 is 13 residues long. Germline V lookup: CDR1 SGHRS, CDR2 YFSETQ. The CDR3: CASSPRGLGELFF. Written as DNA, the CDR3 is TGCGCCAGCAGCCCCAGGGGGCTGGGGGAGCTGTTTTTT.

The V call is TRBV5-1, the J call TRBJ2-5; the D gene is possibly TRBD2 (6 bases). Per the germline V gene, CDR1 is SGHRS and CDR2 is YFSETQ. The CDR3 totals 15 residues. The V end lost 1 base, the J end lost 5 bases, and 15 bases lay between the germline ends. CDR3 nucleotides: TGCGCCAGCAGCTTGATGGAGGGTGCTTGGGAGACCCAGTACTTC. Amino acid sequence: CASSLMEGAWETQYF.

The chain combines TRBV11-2 with TRBJ1-2; a possible D gene is TRBD1 (6 bases). The CDR3 totals 13 residues. The V gene lost 5 bases and the J gene lost 4 bases, with 11 bases spanning the gap. From germline, CDR1 is SGHAT and CDR2 FQNNGV. The DNA of the CDR3 is TGTGCCAGCAGCCCCGGGACATCCTATGGCTACACCTTC. Translated: CASSPGTSYGYTF.

This chain connects TRBV11-2 to TRBJ1-3; TRBD1 matches at 10 bases. This CDR3 has 17 residues. In germline, CDR1 is SGHAT, CDR2 FQNNGV. Trimming removed 0 bases from V and 4 bases from J; junction bases left unmatched: 6. The CDR3 sequence is CASSLEGTGVPGNTIYF. The CDR3 region has the DNA TGTGCCAGCAGCTTAGAGGGGACAGGGGTGCCCGGAAACACCATATATTTT.

The chain employs TRBV7-9 and TRBJ2-5; TRBD2 matches at 10 bases. The CDR3 contains 15 residues. Trimming at V came to 5 bases and at J to 2 bases, leaving 5 bases not matched to a gene. From germline, CDR1 is SEHNR and CDR2 FQNEAQ (reference sequence). The CDR3 coding sequence is TGTGCCAGCAGCCGATGGACTAGCGGTCAAGAGACCCAGTACTTC. It codes for CASSRWTSGQETQYF.

This sequence joins TRBV18 and TRBJ2-1, with a tentative D call TRBD2 (6 bases). V was pared by 3 bases and J by 5 bases, with 14 bases between. Germline-derived CDR1 and CDR2 are KGHSH and LQKENI. There are 15 residues in the CDR3. The CDR3 sequence is CASSPASGFDNEQFF. CDR3 DNA sequence: TGTGCCAGCTCACCCGCGAGCGGGTTTGACAATGAGCAGTTCTTC.

The chain is built from TRBV12-3 or TRBV12-4 and TRBJ2-1, with 7 bases lining up with TRBD2. The CDR3 has 13 amino acids. V shed 5 bases, J shed 11 bases, and the junction held 9 bases outside the gene matches. The DNA for the CDR3 is TGTGCCAGCAGTCCCCGAACTAGCGATCAGCAGTTCTTC. Protein product: CASSPRTSDQQFF.

The chain combines TRBV19 with TRBJ2-7; TRBD2 matches at 10 bases. This CDR3 has 16 amino acids. With V trimmed by 5 bases and J by 3 bases, 10 bases remained unmatched. Germline CDR1 is LNHDA and CDR2 is SQIVND (reference sequence). The CDR3 spells CASSPEGLAAYYEQYF. The CDR3 nucleotides are TGTGCCAGTAGTCCAGAAGGACTAGCGGCTTACTACGAGCAGTACTTC.

CDR3 sequence: CASSQVGGFGNTIYF. CDR3 sequence (DNA): TGCGCCAGCAGCCAAGTCGGGGGGTTTGGAAACACCATATATTTT. V gene TRBV4-1 combines with J gene TRBJ1-3; maybe TRBD1 (5 bases). V dropped 1 base and J dropped 3 bases, with 10 bases sitting between them. The V gene's germline CDR1 is MGHRA and CDR2 YSYEKL. CDR3 length: 15 residues.

The table lists this clone with a few counts. The chain recombines TRBV7-9 with TRBJ1-2; the D gene is possibly TRBD1 (6 bases). The CDR3 has 14 residues. Between the trimmed V and J ends, which lost 1 base and 1 base, there was a span of 7 bases. From germline, CDR1 is SEHNR and CDR2 FQNEAQ (reference sequence). The CDR3 region has the DNA TGTGCCAGCAGCTTAGGGACAGATAACTATGGCTACACCTTC. Residues: CASSLGTDNYGYTF.

This clone was seen only once. The V call is TRBV21-1, the J call TRBJ2-7; TRBD2 was called by the table and not checked on the DNA. TRBV21-1 is marked as a pseudogene. This CDR3 spans 14 amino acids. CDR3 in DNA: TGTGCCAGCAACAAATTGACTCAGTGGGACGAGCAGTACTTC. Translated, it gives CASNKLTQWDEQYF.

The chain employs TRBV5-1 and TRBJ2-3; maybe TRBD1 (7 bases). V gave up 3 bases and J gave up 5 bases, with 13 bases separating them. CDR3 length: 14 residues. In germline, CDR1 is SGHRS, CDR2 YFSETQ. The CDR3 reads CASSSTGRGDTQYF. The CDR3, as DNA: TGCGCCAGCAGCTCGACAGGGCGGGGAGATACGCAGTATTTT.